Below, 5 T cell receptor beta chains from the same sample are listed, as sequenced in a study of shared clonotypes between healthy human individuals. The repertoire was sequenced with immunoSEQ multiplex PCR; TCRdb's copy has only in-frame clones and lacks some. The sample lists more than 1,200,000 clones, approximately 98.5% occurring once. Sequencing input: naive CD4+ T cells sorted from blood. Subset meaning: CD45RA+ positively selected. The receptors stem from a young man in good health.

In nucleotides, the CDR3 is TGCGCCAGCAGCCAAGAAGGACGGTCCTCCTACAATGAGCAGTTCTTC. Its translation is CASSQEGRSSYNEQFF. The gene calls are TRBV4-1 and TRBJ2-1; D uncertain. The CDR3 runs to 16 residues. V lost 0 bases and J 0 bases, leaving 9 bases between the germline ends. Germline CDR1 and CDR2: MGHRA and YSYEKL.

The CDR3 is CASSQQGSANEKLFF. In nucleotides, the CDR3 is TGTGCCAGCAGCCAACAGGGCTCCGCTAATGAAAAACTGTTTTTT. The V gene is TRBV7-9, the J gene TRBJ1-4; maybe TRBD1 (6 bases). This CDR3 spans 15 amino acids. Germline CDR1 and CDR2: SEHNR and FQNEAQ (reference sequence). Trimming removed 5 bases from V and 3 bases from J, with 13 bases in between.

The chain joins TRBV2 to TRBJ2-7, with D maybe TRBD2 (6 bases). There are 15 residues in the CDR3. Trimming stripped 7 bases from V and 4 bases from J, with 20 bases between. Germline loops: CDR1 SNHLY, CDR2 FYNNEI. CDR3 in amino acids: CASISIPDGGYEQYF. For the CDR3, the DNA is TGTGCCAGCATTAGTATTCCGGACGGGGGATACGAGCAGTACTTC. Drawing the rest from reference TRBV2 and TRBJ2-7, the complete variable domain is EPEVTQTPSHQVTQMGQEVILRCVPISNHLYFYWYRQILGQKVEFLVSFYNNEISEKSEIFDDQFSVERPDGSNFTLKIRSTKLEDSAMYFCASISIPDGGYEQYFGPGTRLTVT.

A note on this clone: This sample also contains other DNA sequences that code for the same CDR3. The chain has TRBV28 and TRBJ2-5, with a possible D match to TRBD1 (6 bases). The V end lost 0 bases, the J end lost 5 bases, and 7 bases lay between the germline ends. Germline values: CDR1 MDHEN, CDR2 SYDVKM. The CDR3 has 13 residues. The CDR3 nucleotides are TGTGCCAGCAGTTTATGGCAGGGGGAGACCCAGTACTTC. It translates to CASSLWQGETQYF.

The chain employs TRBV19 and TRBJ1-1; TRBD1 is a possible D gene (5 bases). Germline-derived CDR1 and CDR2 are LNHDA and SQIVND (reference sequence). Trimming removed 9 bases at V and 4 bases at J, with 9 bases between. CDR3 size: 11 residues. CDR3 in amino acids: CASRTSTEAFF. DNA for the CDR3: TGTGCCAGCCGGACAAGCACTGAAGCTTTCTTT. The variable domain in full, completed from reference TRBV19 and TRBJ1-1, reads DGGITQSPKYLFRKEGQNVTLSCEQNLNHDAMYWYRQDPGQGLRLIYYSQIVNDFQKGDIAEGYSVSREKKESFPLTVTSAQKNPTAFYLCASRTSTEAFFGQGTRLTVV.